Listed here are 29 T cell receptor beta chains from one sample, sequenced in a study of T cell repertoires in cytomegalovirus infection. TCRdb redid the calling of the reads with MiXCR, one entry per CDR3 protein. This sample has about 440,000 distinct CDR3 sequences, with approximately 31% found just once. Sequencing was done on a sample of PBMCs. The receptor set was obtained from a human donor in good health (CMV status not recorded). Some clones in this sample may be carry-over from other donors' samples.

A few counts support this clonotype. The chain recombines TRBV7-8 with TRBJ2-7, with D tentatively TRBD1 (6 bases). CDR3 length: 16 amino acids. Germline lookup yields CDR1 SGHVS and CDR2 FQNEAQ. The V end lost 2 bases, the J end lost 7 bases, and 21 bases lay between the germline ends. This CDR3 reads CASSLLQGTGIGEQYF. Here the CDR3 DNA reads TGTGCCAGCAGCTTACTACAGGGCACGGGTATTGGAGAGCAGTACTTC.

The chain joins TRBV7-4 to TRBJ1-3; tentatively, D is TRBD1 (6 bases). Germline CDR1 SGHVT, CDR2 SQSDAQ. V lost 3 bases and J 0 bases, leaving 15 bases between the germline ends. This CDR3 comprises 17 residues. The chain's CDR3 is CASSFSGGASSGNTIYF. As DNA, the CDR3 is TGTGCCAGCAGCTTCTCTGGGGGCGCCAGCTCTGGAAACACCATATATTTT.

A remark on this clonotype: Possible read error: a much larger clone is one base away. The rearrangement uses TRBV7-9 and TRBJ2-5; a possible D gene is TRBD1 (6 bases). The CDR3 extends over 15 amino acids. Trimming pared 5 bases from V and 8 bases from J, leaving 21 bases between. Germline CDR1 SEHNR, CDR2 FQNEAQ (reference sequence). CDR3 sequence reads: CASSLSEGVRDTQYF. The CDR3, as DNA: TGTGCCAGCAGCCTCTCTGAGGGGGTTCGTGATACCCAGTACTTC.

The sample holds a few counts of this clonotype. The rearrangement links TRBV19 to TRBJ2-3, with D maybe TRBD1 (6 bases). Germline V CDR1 and CDR2: LNHDA, SQIVND (reference sequence). CDR3 length: 12 amino acids. Trimming pared 3 bases from V and 10 bases from J, leaving 11 bases between. The CDR3 DNA reads as TGTGCCAGTAGTATTGGGGGCCCACCGCAGTATTTT. Its translation is CASSIGGPPQYF.

With regard to this clonotype: A junction end diverges from the germline sequence, so it may reflect a read error. The chain couples TRBV7-6 to TRBJ1-6; D ambiguous. CDR3 length equals 15 residues. Germline V gene sequence: CDR1 SGHVS, CDR2 FNYEAQ. The DNA of the CDR3 is TGTGCCAGCAGCTTAGACCCGGGCGATAATTCACCCCACCACTTT. Translated, it gives CASSLDPGDNSPHHF. Based on the CDR3 plus reference TRBV7-6 and TRBJ1-6, the full variable domain is GAGVSQSPRYKVTKRGQDVALRCDPISGHVSLYWYRQALGQGPEFLTYFNYEAQQDKSGLPNDRFSAERPEGSISTLTIQRTEQRDSAMYRCASSLDPGDNSPHHFGNGTRLTVT.

This clonotype was counted many times. V usage is TRBV6-2 or TRBV6-3 and J usage is TRBJ2-7, with 7 bases aligning to TRBD1. This CDR3 comprises 16 residues. With V trimmed by 7 bases and J by 2 bases, 14 bases remained unmatched. CDR1 is MNHEY, CDR2 SVGEGT, per germline. The CDR3 DNA sequence: TGTGCCAGCACAACGACAGGGTTGAGATACACCTACGAGCAGTACTTC. This translates into CASTTTGLRYTYEQYF.

This clonotype was counted a few times. The chain joins TRBV19 to TRBJ2-1; 8 positions agree with TRBD2. V lost 3 bases, J lost 9 bases, and 16 bases stayed unmatched. The length of the CDR3 is 17 residues. Germline V lookup: CDR1 LNHDA, CDR2 SQIVND (reference sequence). CDR3 in amino acids: CASSILITGGTAGEQFF. The CDR3 DNA sequence: TGTGCCAGTAGTATCCTGATAACGGGGGGGACCGCTGGTGAGCAGTTCTTC. Using reference TRBV19 and TRBJ2-1 for the parts outside the CDR3, the full variable domain is DGGITQSPKYLFRKEGQNVTLSCEQNLNHDAMYWYRQDPGQGLRLIYYSQIVNDFQKGDIAEGYSVSREKKESFPLTVTSAQKNPTAFYLCASSILITGGTAGEQFFGPGTRLTVL.

The rearrangement links TRBV19 to TRBJ2-3; perhaps TRBD2 as D (7 bases). The CDR3 has 17 amino acids. V was shortened by 10 bases and J by 10 bases, with 33 bases between the two germline ends. The germline CDR1 and CDR2 sequences are LNHDA and SQIVND (reference sequence). The CDR3 is CAINERGSGAGAGPQYF. DNA for the CDR3: TGTGCCATTAACGAGCGGGGAAGTGGGGCGGGGGCTGGGCCGCAGTATTTT.

The chain links TRBV7-6 to TRBJ2-7, with TRBD1 identical over 10 bases. Germline V gives CDR1 SGHVS, CDR2 FNYEAQ. V shed 3 bases, J shed 6 bases, and the junction held 5 bases outside the gene matches. This CDR3 spans 14 amino acids. The CDR3 reads CASSFSTGGAEQYF. CDR3 DNA: TGTGCCAGCAGCTTCTCGACAGGGGGCGCCGAGCAGTACTTC. Variable domain in full (rest from reference TRBV7-6 and TRBJ2-7): GAGVSQSPRYKVTKRGQDVALRCDPISGHVSLYWYRQALGQGPEFLTYFNYEAQQDKSGLPNDRFSAERPEGSISTLTIQRTEQRDSAMYRCASSFSTGGAEQYFGPGTRLTVT.

In its sample, this clonotype was seen a few times. This sequence joins TRBV2 and TRBJ1-2; D is ambiguous. Germline V gene data show CDR1 as SNHLY and CDR2 as FYNNEI. The V gene lost 3 bases and the J gene lost 5 bases, with 10 bases spanning the gap. The CDR3 loop spans 13 amino acids. CDR3: CASSDGQMYGYTF. The CDR3 DNA sequence: TGTGCCAGCAGTGATGGGCAGATGTATGGCTACACCTTC.

This clonotype was seen many times. The CDR3 nucleotides are TGTGCCAGCAGCTCCCCGATCCGGGACAGGGTTTGGAGGGACTCCTACGAGCAGTACTTC. Protein sequence: CASSSPIRDRVWRDSYEQYF. The chain employs TRBV7-2 and TRBJ2-7; 9 nucleotides match TRBD1. V lost 4 bases to trimming and J lost 0 bases; unmatched junction nucleotides: 19. Germline V CDR1 and CDR2: SGHTA, FQGNSA. The length of the CDR3 is 20 residues. Looking up the rest from reference TRBV7-2 and TRBJ2-7 gives the full variable domain: GAGVSQSPSNKVTEKGKDVELRCDPISGHTALYWYRQSLGQGLEFLIYFQGNSAPDKSGLPSDRFSAERTGGSVSTLTIQRTQQEDSAVYLCASSSPIRDRVWRDSYEQYFGPGTRLTVT.

Note on this clonotype: One junction end does not reproduce the germline sequence, and a read error may be involved. The V call is TRBV6-2 or TRBV6-3, the J call TRBJ1-1; no clear D gene. Germline V gives CDR1 MNHEY, CDR2 SVGEGT. The CDR3 contains 14 residues. This CDR3 reads CARSYSGCGAEAFF. The DNA for the CDR3 is TGTGCCCGCAGTTACTCGGGTTGTGGGGCTGAAGCTTTCTTT.

Points on this clonotype: A read error is likely, as this CDR3 ends without the conserved phenylalanine or tryptophan. The chain uses TRBV3-1 and TRBJ1-2; 7 bases map to TRBD1. Per the germline V gene, CDR1 is LGHDT and CDR2 is YNNKEL (reference sequence). V lost 0 bases and J lost 4; bases outside the gene matches: 8. The CDR3 length is 16 residues. For the CDR3, the DNA is TGTGCCAGCAGCCAAGAGGGGAGACAGGGCGTCTATGGCTACACCTTA. As protein: CASSQEGRQGVYGYTL.

The chain carries TRBV7-2 and TRBJ2-5; the match to TRBD2 covers 8 bases. The germline CDR1 and CDR2 sequences are SGHTA and FQGNSA. There are 16 residues in the CDR3. After removal of 3 bases from V and 5 bases from J, the junction contained 11 bases not matched to a gene. The CDR3 is CASSFRGGGRRETQYF. In DNA form, the CDR3 reads TGTGCCAGCAGCTTCCGGGGGGGGGGGCGGCGGGAGACCCAGTACTTC. Filled out from reference TRBV7-2 and TRBJ2-5, the complete variable domain reads GAGVSQSPSNKVTEKGKDVELRCDPISGHTALYWYRQSLGQGLEFLIYFQGNSAPDKSGLPSDRFSAERTGGSVSTLTIQRTQQEDSAVYLCASSFRGGGRRETQYFGPGTRLLVL.

The chain is built from TRBV7-6 and TRBJ2-1; maybe TRBD2 (6 bases). V was shortened by 3 bases and J by 0 bases, with 21 bases between the two germline ends. Germline V gene lookup returns CDR1 SGHVS and CDR2 FNYEAQ. The CDR3 has 19 amino acids. CDR3 sequence reads: CASSFASAARGSSYNEQFF. CDR3 DNA sequence: TGTGCCAGCAGCTTCGCGTCCGCAGCGCGGGGAAGCTCCTACAATGAGCAGTTCTTC. The entire variable domain, with the rest obtained from reference TRBV7-6 and TRBJ2-1, is as follows: GAGVSQSPRYKVTKRGQDVALRCDPISGHVSLYWYRQALGQGPEFLTYFNYEAQQDKSGLPNDRFSAERPEGSISTLTIQRTEQRDSAMYRCASSFASAARGSSYNEQFFGPGTRLTVL.

This clonotype was observed a handful of times. This chain connects TRBV20-1 to TRBJ1-2; 9 nucleotides match TRBD1. With V trimmed by 6 bases and J by 5 bases, 7 bases remained unmatched. Looked up from germline, CDR1 is DFQATT and CDR2 is SNEGSKA (reference sequence). There are 13 residues in the CDR3. The CDR3 spells CSAADRGGYGYTF. The CDR3 DNA is TGCAGTGCGGCAGACAGGGGGGGGTATGGCTACACCTTC.

This clonotype has just a few counts. The genes are TRBV28 and TRBJ1-4, with D unclear. Germline CDR1 and CDR2: MDHEN and SYDVKM. The CDR3 extends over 15 amino acids. Trimming left V 3 bases short and J 8 bases short, with 16 bases between. CDR3 region: CASSFSDLVKEKLFF. CDR3 DNA: TGTGCCAGCAGTTTTAGCGATCTGGTGAAAGAAAAACTGTTTTTT.

The V gene is TRBV19, the J gene TRBJ2-3; no clear D gene. The CDR3 extends over 14 amino acids. The germline V and J ends were trimmed by 10 bases and 0 bases, with 14 bases remaining between them. Germline V gene data show CDR1 as LNHDA and CDR2 as SQIVND (reference sequence). The CDR3 region is CATKTFSSTDTQYF. For the CDR3, the DNA is TGTGCCACTAAGACCTTCTCTAGCACAGATACGCAGTATTTT.

Comments on this clonotype: An end of the junction differs from the germline gene, which may be a read error. The V call is TRBV12-3 or TRBV12-4, the J call TRBJ1-5; D unresolved. CDR3 size: 13 residues. CDR3 DNA: TGTGCCAGCAGCTTGGGGTGGAATCACCCCCAGCATTTT. This gives the protein CASSLGWNHPQHF.

This clonotype turned up a few times. The rearrangement uses TRBV11-3 and TRBJ2-3; 8 bases are shared with TRBD1. V lost 4 bases, J lost 3 bases, and 3 bases stayed unmatched. Germline values: CDR1 SGHNT, CDR2 YENEEA. The CDR3 has 14 residues. The CDR3 coding sequence is TGTGCCAGCAGCTCAAGACAGGGGACAGATACGCAGTATTTT. It encodes CASSSRQGTDTQYF. The whole variable domain, filled in from reference TRBV11-3 and TRBJ2-3, reads EAGVVQSPRYKIIEKKQPVAFWCNPISGHNTLYWYLQNLGQGPELLIRYENEEAVDDSQLPKDRFSAERLKGVDSTLKIQPAELGDSAVYLCASSSRQGTDTQYFGPGTRLTVL.

The chain couples TRBV6-8 to TRBJ2-3; maybe TRBD1 (6 bases). Germline V CDR1 and CDR2: MNHGY, SAAAGT. The CDR3 contains 19 residues. V was shortened by 6 bases and J by 2 bases, with 27 bases between the two germline ends. The CDR3 nucleotides read TGTGCCAGCAGCCAACCTGCCGCGTGGGGGCGGGCTGACACAGATACGCAGTATTTT. Translation gives CASSQPAAWGRADTDTQYF.

For this clonotype: The junction shows a germline mismatch at one end, possibly a read error. J is TRBJ1-1 and V is TRBV5-4, with D unresolved. CDR1 is SGHNT and CDR2 is YYREEE in the germline V gene (reference sequence). The CDR3 is 15 residues long. CDR3 region: CDSSPPTWSDTEAFF. The CDR3 coding sequence is TGTGACAGCAGCCCACCGACATGGTCGGACACTGAAGCTTTCTTT.

This clonotype was detected only a few times. The chain recombines TRBV6-6 with TRBJ2-1, with a weak D call TRBD2 (6 bases). Trimming removed 6 bases from V and 0 bases from J, with 12 bases in between. CDR1 and CDR2 from the germline V gene are MNHNY and SVGAGI (reference sequence). The CDR3 is 15 residues long. CDR3: CASSTGTLSYNEQFF. The CDR3, as DNA: TGTGCCAGCAGCACCGGGACTCTCTCCTACAATGAGCAGTTCTTC.

As regards this clonotype: One end of the junction does not line up with germline, which may come from a read error. The genes are TRBV5-1 and TRBJ1-1, with D unclear. Germline V gene sequence: CDR1 SGHRS, CDR2 YFSETQ. This CDR3 spans 13 amino acids. As DNA, the CDR3 is TGCGCCCGCAGCTTGGAACTGAACACTGAAGCTTTCTTT. Protein product: CARSLELNTEAFF.

The chain is built from TRBV6-4 and TRBJ2-2; 8 bases align to TRBD2. The CDR3 contains 14 residues. Trimming took 5 bases from V and 6 from J; bases not matched to a gene: 5. Germline CDR1 reads MRHNA; CDR2 reads SNTAGT. In DNA, the CDR3 is TGTGCCAGCAGTCCGGGACTAGAATCCGGGGAGCTGTTTTTT. Translated: CASSPGLESGELFF.

This clonotype was seen more than once but under ten times. The chain has TRBV7-9 and TRBJ1-4; TRBD1 matches at 7 bases. The CDR3 totals 17 residues. Germline CDR1 reads SEHNR; CDR2 reads FQNEAQ (reference sequence). After removal of 4 bases from V and 0 bases from J, the junction contained 8 bases not matched to a gene. The CDR3 region is CASSSRTGQATNEKLFF. The CDR3 DNA reads TGTGCCAGCAGCTCCCGGACAGGACAAGCAACTAATGAAAAACTGTTTTTT.

The chain uses TRBV6-2 or TRBV6-3 and TRBJ2-7; TRBD2 is a possible D gene (6 bases). The ends were cut back, 6 bases at V and 2 bases at J, with 14 bases in the middle. The CDR3 extends over 14 amino acids. CDR1 is MNHEY and CDR2 is SVGEGT in the germline V gene. For the CDR3, the DNA is TGTGCCAGCAGCCCGCCCCGGGGGACCTACGAGCAGTACTTC. Encoded protein: CASSPPRGTYEQYF.

The chain couples TRBV20-1 to TRBJ1-6; D gene uncertain. CDR3 size: 14 residues. V was shortened by 5 bases and J by 7 bases, with 15 bases between the two germline ends. Germline V lookup: CDR1 DFQATT, CDR2 SNEGSKA (reference sequence). CDR3 DNA sequence: TGCAGTGCTGTACTTTCGCAGCCCAATTCACCCCTCCACTTT. The encoded protein is CSAVLSQPNSPLHF.

This clonotype has a handful of counts. The chain joins TRBV7-8 to TRBJ1-1; tentatively, D is TRBD1 (6 bases). The CDR3 is 15 amino acids. Deletions cut 5 bases from V and 0 bases from J, with 13 bases between. Germline CDR1 is SGHVS and CDR2 is FQNEAQ. In DNA, the CDR3 is TGTGCCAGCAGCCCTGGGGGCAAACTGAACACTGAAGCTTTCTTT. Its protein product is CASSPGGKLNTEAFF.